The 12 T cell receptor beta chains below were found in one sample sequenced in a study of early T cells in non-severe SARS-CoV-2 infection. Each CDR3 protein is one row after TCRdb ran MiXCR on the 5' RACE reads. The data hold some 36,000 distinct CDR3 sequences, with around 5.7% observed a single time. Source material: whole blood. The receptors shown here come from an adult who was a healthcare worker with PCR-confirmed SARS-CoV-2 infection or an uninfected control (not recorded which).

In its sample, this clonotype was seen many times. This sequence joins TRBV19 and TRBJ2-1, with D hard to call. The germline V gene encodes CDR1 LNHDA and CDR2 SQIVND (reference sequence). This CDR3 is 15 amino acids long. V was cut by 4 bases and J by 5 bases, with 15 bases left in between. The CDR3 coding sequence is TGTGCCAGTAGTACCTCGGACGGCCGAGACAATGAGCAGTTCTTC. Protein: CASSTSDGRDNEQFF. Drawing the rest from reference TRBV19 and TRBJ2-1, the complete variable domain is DGGITQSPKYLFRKEGQNVTLSCEQNLNHDAMYWYRQDPGQGLRLIYYSQIVNDFQKGDIAEGYSVSREKKESFPLTVTSAQKNPTAFYLCASSTSDGRDNEQFFGPGTRLTVL.

V gene TRBV10-2 combines with J gene TRBJ1-5, with 7 positions matching TRBD1. The V gene end was trimmed by 3 bases and the J gene end by 2 bases; junction bases not matched to a gene: 7. The germline gives CDR1 WSHSY, CDR2 SAAADI. This CDR3 is built from 16 residues. CDR3 residues: CASSEIDRARNQPQHF. For the CDR3, the DNA is TGCGCCAGCAGTGAAATTGACAGGGCCCGCAATCAGCCCCAGCATTTT.

The chain uses TRBV11-2 and TRBJ2-3, with D maybe TRBD2 (6 bases). The length of the CDR3 is 19 residues. Trimming took off 5 bases at V and 0 bases at J, with 24 bases between the two ends. Germline V gene data show CDR1 as SGHAT and CDR2 as FQNNGV. The CDR3 DNA sequence: TGTGCCAGCAGCCCCCCCCCGTCCCGAACTAGCACTAGCACAGATACGCAGTATTTT. Encoded protein: CASSPPPSRTSTSTDTQYF.

In this sample, this clonotype turned up many times. The genes are TRBV4-2 and TRBJ2-5; D is perhaps TRBD1 (5 bases). This CDR3 is built from 19 residues. Trimming removed 2 bases from V and 2 bases from J, with 24 bases in between. Germline V lookup: CDR1 LGHNA, CDR2 YNFKEQ. The CDR3 is CASSQFVGASKSNQETQYF. CDR3 DNA: TGTGCCAGCAGCCAATTCGTAGGGGCTAGTAAATCTAATCAAGAGACCCAGTACTTC.

This clonotype was seen a few times. The rearrangement uses TRBV6-1 and TRBJ1-5; D not certain. V was clipped by 3 bases and J by 8 bases, with 11 bases between them. The CDR3 is 13 amino acids. CDR1 MNHNS and CDR2 SASEGT come from the germline V gene. The CDR3 DNA follows: TGTGCCAGCAGTGATGAGACTTATGAGCCCCAGCATTTT. It specifies CASSDETYEPQHF.

The V gene is TRBV6-6, the J gene TRBJ1-4; TRBD1 is a possible D gene (6 bases). The CDR3 length is 12 residues. From germline, CDR1 is MNHNY and CDR2 SVGAGI (reference sequence). Trimming took off 6 bases at V and 8 bases at J, with 10 bases between the two ends. For the CDR3, the DNA is TGTGCCAGCAGCCCCGGACAGGAAAAACTGTTTTTT. This gives the protein CASSPGQEKLFF.

This clonotype was recorded many times. This chain uses TRBV3-1 with TRBJ1-4, with 9 positions matching TRBD1. Germline CDR1 reads LGHDT; CDR2 reads YNNKEL (reference sequence). The CDR3 has 16 residues. Germline trimming cut 0 bases from V and 6 bases from J; bases unmatched to any gene: 5. CDR3 in amino acids: CASSQEWGQGDEKLFF. CDR3 in DNA: TGTGCCAGCAGCCAAGAGTGGGGACAGGGTGATGAAAAACTGTTTTTT.

This clonotype was picked up many times. This chain uses TRBV5-4 with TRBJ1-2; a weak D match, TRBD1 (5 bases). The length of the CDR3 is 13 residues. The germline V gene has CDR1 SGHNT and CDR2 YYREEE (reference sequence). The ends were cut back, 0 bases at V and 7 bases at J, with 10 bases in the middle. The CDR3 DNA follows: TGTGCCAGCAGCTTGGGAGGGGCGAGTGGCTACACCTTC. This translates into CASSLGGASGYTF. The variable domain in full, with the rest retrieved from reference TRBV5-4 and TRBJ1-2, is ETGVTQSPTHLIKTRGQQVTLRCSSQSGHNTVSWYQQALGQGPQFIFQYYREEENGRGNFPPRFSGLQFPNYSSELNVNALELDDSALYLCASSLGGASGYTFGSGTRLTVV.

Many counts were recorded for this clonotype. J is TRBJ1-1 and V is TRBV7-2, with no clear D. CDR1 is SGHTA, CDR2 FQGNSA, per germline. CDR3 size: 11 residues. V lost 3 bases to trimming and J lost 5 bases, with 4 bases between them. The CDR3 loop is CASSLVTEAFF. The CDR3 nucleotides read TGTGCCAGCAGCTTGGTGACTGAAGCTTTCTTT.

This clonotype was seen a few times. The chain combines TRBV3-1 with TRBJ2-7; D is uncertain. The germline V gene has CDR1 LGHDT and CDR2 YNNKEL (reference sequence). The CDR3 is 15 amino acids. The V and J ends lost 4 bases and 2 bases respectively, with 15 bases between them. The CDR3 DNA sequence: TGTGCCAGCAGCCCCCAGTTAGTAGGGCCCTACGAGCAGTACTTC. This gives the protein CASSPQLVGPYEQYF.

Only a few counts were recorded for this clonotype. This chain joins TRBV3-1 and TRBJ2-7; 8 nucleotides line up with TRBD1. This CDR3 is 16 amino acids long. The trim removed 4 bases at V and 2 bases at J, leaving 10 bases unmatched. Germline CDR1 LGHDT, CDR2 YNNKEL (reference sequence). The chain's CDR3 is CASSRRPGDRPYEQYF. The DNA of the CDR3 is TGTGCCAGCAGCCGCCGCCCGGGGGACAGGCCCTACGAGCAGTACTTC.

Ten or more counts support this clonotype. The V call is TRBV7-2, the J call TRBJ1-1; possibly TRBD1 for D (5 bases). V was clipped by 0 bases and J by 5 bases, with 13 bases between them. The germline V gene encodes CDR1 SGHTA and CDR2 FQGNSA. This CDR3 is built from 15 residues. The CDR3 spells CASSLAIPGRTEAFF. CDR3 DNA sequence: TGTGCCAGCAGCTTAGCTATCCCAGGGAGGACTGAAGCTTTCTTT.